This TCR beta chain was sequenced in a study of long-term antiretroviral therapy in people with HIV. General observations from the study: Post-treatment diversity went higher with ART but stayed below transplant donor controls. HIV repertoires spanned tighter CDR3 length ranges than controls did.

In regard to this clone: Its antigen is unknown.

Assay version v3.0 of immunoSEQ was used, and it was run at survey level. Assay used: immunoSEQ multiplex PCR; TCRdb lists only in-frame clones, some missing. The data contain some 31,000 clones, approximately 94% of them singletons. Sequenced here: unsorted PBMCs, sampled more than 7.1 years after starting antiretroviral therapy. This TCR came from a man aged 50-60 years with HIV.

DNA of the CDR3: TGCGCCAGCAGCTTCGAACTAGCGGGGATGGTCGGGTACAATGAGCAGTTCTTC. It is translated as CASSFELAGMVGYNEQFF. V and J are TRBV5-1 and TRBJ2-1; 10 bases line up with TRBD2. The germline V gene has CDR1 SGHRS and CDR2 YFSETQ. The CDR3 is 18 residues long. The trim removed 2 bases at V and 4 bases at J, leaving 12 bases unmatched.